This entry lists 20 T cell receptor beta chains sequenced from one sample in a study of chemoradiotherapy in HPV16-positive cancers (dated by TCRdb to between 2021 and 2024). Library preparation employed the immunoSEQ multiplex PCR assay. Drawn from immuneACCESS, this table holds only the in-frame rearrangements with V and J called that TCRdb kept. Clones are partly lost; checked studies trace under half to an unresolved V gene and leave the rest unexplained. The sample contains under 15,000 clones, about 72% of them found a single time. The top ten clonotypes cover under 1.5% of the sample. The sample was acquired from a patient who underwent chemoradiotherapy. The receptors were gathered from a human donor with HPV-associated anogenital cancer.

This chain joins TRBV7-2 and TRBJ1-5; D ambiguous. The CDR3 consists of 13 residues. Germline V gives CDR1 SGHTA, CDR2 FQGNSA. The V and J ends lost 1 base and 5 bases respectively, with 6 bases between them. This CDR3 is CASSLDQYQPQHF. The CDR3 DNA is TGTGCCAGCAGCTTAGACCAATATCAGCCCCAGCATTTT. Supplemented by reference TRBV7-2 and TRBJ1-5, the full variable domain reads GAGVSQSPSNKVTEKGKDVELRCDPISGHTALYWYRQSLGQGLEFLIYFQGNSAPDKSGLPSDRFSAERTGGSVSTLTIQRTQQEDSAVYLCASSLDQYQPQHFGDGTRLSIL.

CDR3 region: CASTSPGQGDTYEQYF. The CDR3 DNA is TGTGCCAGCACCTCGCCGGGACAGGGGGATACCTACGAGCAGTACTTC. The rearrangement joins TRBV11-2 to TRBJ2-7; 11 nucleotides match TRBD1. The germline gives CDR1 SGHAT, CDR2 FQNNGV. V shed 7 bases and J 2 bases; nucleotides not matched to a gene: 10. The CDR3 loop spans 16 amino acids.

The chain joins TRBV6-1 to TRBJ1-2; D not certain. Trimming cost V 2 bases and J 2 bases, with 12 bases left between them. This CDR3 spans 15 amino acids. Germline assignment: CDR1 MNHNS and CDR2 SASEGT. In nucleotides, the CDR3 is TGTGCCAGCAGTGAACCACGGACGGAGAACTATGGCTACACCTTC. It translates to CASSEPRTENYGYTF.

This rearrangement joins TRBV27 to TRBJ1-3; D uncertain. Germline CDR1 reads MNHEY; CDR2 reads SMNVEV (reference sequence). This CDR3 spans 13 amino acids. V was cut by 2 bases and J by 4 bases, with 6 bases left in between. This CDR3 reads CASSLTVGNTIYF. CDR3 nucleotides: TGTGCCAGCAGTTTAACAGTCGGAAACACCATATATTTT.

V and J are TRBV29-1 and TRBJ2-7; 9 bases are shared with TRBD1. The CDR3 contains 13 residues. The germline gives CDR1 SQVTM, CDR2 ANQGSEA. The J segment lost 6 bases and the V segment lost 7 bases, leaving 10 bases of the junction unmatched. The chain's CDR3 is CSANRDRAGEQYF. As DNA, the CDR3 is TGCAGCGCAAACCGGGACAGGGCCGGCGAGCAGTACTTC.

The chain couples TRBV5-1 to TRBJ1-1, with D unclear. Trimming took 3 bases from V and 5 from J, leaving 14 bases between them. The CDR3 extends over 14 amino acids. CDR1 is SGHRS and CDR2 is YFSETQ in the germline V gene. This chain's CDR3 is CASSSGKQWTEAFF. CDR3 nucleotides: TGCGCCAGCAGCTCAGGTAAGCAGTGGACTGAAGCTTTCTTT.

CDR3 nucleotides: TGTGCCAGCAGCCAAGGTATGGCGGGGCAGGGTAGCAATCAGCCCCAGCATTTT. Translating it yields CASSQGMAGQGSNQPQHF. J is TRBJ1-5 and V is TRBV4-2; D may be TRBD1 (5 bases). The CDR3 runs to 18 residues. Germline assignment: CDR1 LGHNA and CDR2 YNFKEQ. The V gene lost 1 base and the J gene lost 0 bases, with 16 bases spanning the gap.

This clone was counted between two and nine times. The chain recombines TRBV5-4 with TRBJ2-5; no firm D call. The germline V gene has CDR1 SGHNT and CDR2 YYREEE (reference sequence). The V and J ends lost 2 bases and 3 bases respectively, with 14 bases between them. The CDR3 runs 15 residues. The CDR3 nucleotides read TGTGCCAGCAGCTTCAGGCAGCTACCAAAAGAGACCCAGTACTTC. It codes for CASSFRQLPKETQYF. Full variable domain (rest looked up from reference TRBV5-4 and TRBJ2-5): ETGVTQSPTHLIKTRGQQVTLRCSSQSGHNTVSWYQQALGQGPQFIFQYYREEENGRGNFPPRFSGLQFPNYSSELNVNALELDDSALYLCASSFRQLPKETQYFGPGTRLLVL.

This clone has only a few counts. The chain links TRBV5-1 to TRBJ1-1, with D possibly matching TRBD1 (6 bases). CDR3 length: 13 amino acids. CDR1 and CDR2 (germline): SGHRS, YFSETQ. V shed 4 bases and J shed 10 bases, with 17 bases lying between them. Written as DNA, the CDR3 is TGCGCCAGCAGCGTAGATTCAGGGGCACGAGCTTTCTTT. This sequence encodes CASSVDSGARAFF.

The chain employs TRBV7-9 and TRBJ1-3, with D uncertain. Germline CDR1 SEHNR, CDR2 FQNEAQ (reference sequence). Trimming cost V 7 bases and J 6 bases, with 7 bases left between them. The CDR3 is 11 residues long. As DNA, the CDR3 is TGTGCCAGCAACATCGAAAACACCATATATTTT. It encodes CASNIENTIYF.

The chain joins TRBV27 to TRBJ2-7; D is ambiguous. This CDR3 is 10 amino acids long. V lost 4 bases to trimming and J lost 3 bases, with 1 base between them. Germline CDR1 MNHEY, CDR2 SMNVEV (reference sequence). The CDR3: CASSYYEQYF. CDR3 in DNA: TGTGCCAGCAGTTACTACGAGCAGTACTTC.

CDR3 residues: CATPRETPSNQPQHF. DNA of the CDR3: TGTGCCACTCCGAGGGAAACTCCCTCCAATCAGCCCCAGCATTTT. The chain combines TRBV11-2 with TRBJ1-5, with D unresolved. Trimming pared 10 bases from V and 3 bases from J, leaving 19 bases between. This CDR3 is 15 amino acids long. Germline CDR1 reads SGHAT; CDR2 reads FQNNGV.

V gene TRBV9 combines with J gene TRBJ1-4; D is perhaps TRBD1 (5 bases). CDR3 length: 14 residues. Germline V gene data show CDR1 as SGDLS and CDR2 as YYNGEE. Trimming removed 6 bases from V and 7 bases from J, with 16 bases in between. The CDR3 reads CASNNQDKIEKLFF. CDR3 nucleotides: TGTGCCAGCAACAACCAGGACAAAATTGAAAAACTGTTTTTT.

The chain carries TRBV30 and TRBJ1-4, with D unclear. V was pared by 3 bases and J by 8 bases, with 22 bases between. This CDR3 is 16 amino acids long. CDR1 and CDR2 from the germline V gene are GTSNPN and SVGIG (reference sequence). The CDR3 reads CAWRDETYGFGEKLFF. The CDR3 DNA follows: TGTGCCTGGAGGGACGAGACCTACGGTTTTGGAGAAAAACTGTTTTTT.

The genes are TRBV11-3 and TRBJ1-2, with 9 nucleotides matching TRBD1. This CDR3 has 14 residues. Germline CDR1 SGHNT, CDR2 YENEEA. V was pared by 4 bases and J by 6 bases, with 6 bases of the junction left unmatched. The CDR3 protein is CASSSGTGRDGYTF. In DNA, the CDR3 is TGTGCCAGCAGCTCTGGGACAGGGCGAGATGGCTACACCTTC.

This chain connects TRBV6-4 to TRBJ1-2; D not resolved. CDR3 length equals 13 residues. The V gene's germline CDR1 is MRHNA and CDR2 SNTAGT. V lost 6 bases and J 3 bases, leaving 11 bases between the germline ends. Written as DNA, the CDR3 is TGTGCCAGCAGCGAAACGCCCGACTATGGCTACACCTTC. Amino acid sequence: CASSETPDYGYTF.

This rearrangement joins TRBV4-1 to TRBJ2-7; D perhaps matches TRBD2 (5 bases). Trimming stripped 4 bases from V and 4 bases from J, with 11 bases between. The germline V gene has CDR1 MGHRA and CDR2 YSYEKL. The CDR3 spans 13 residues. The CDR3 spells CASSRGLSYEQYF. Written as DNA, the CDR3 is TGCGCCAGCAGCCGCGGACTTTCTTACGAGCAGTACTTC.

The rearrangement joins TRBV4-1 to TRBJ1-2, with TRBD1 as a possible D gene (5 bases). The CDR3 length is 17 residues. V gave up 1 base and J gave up 0 bases, with 15 bases separating them. The V gene's germline CDR1 is MGHRA and CDR2 YSYEKL. CDR3 sequence: CASSQGSGTGANYGYTF. The DNA of the CDR3 is TGCGCCAGCAGCCAAGGGTCGGGGACCGGGGCTAACTATGGCTACACCTTC.

The sample holds a few counts of this clone. The V call is TRBV11-3, the J call TRBJ2-7; 7 nucleotides agree with TRBD1. With V trimmed by 7 bases and J by 1 base, 7 bases remained unmatched. Germline CDR1 SGHNT, CDR2 YENEEA. The CDR3 spans 14 residues. The DNA of the CDR3 is TGTGCCAGCACGGGCCGGGACAGTTCCTACGAGCAGTACTTC. This codes for CASTGRDSSYEQYF. The full variable domain, rest sourced from reference TRBV11-3 and TRBJ2-7, is EAGVVQSPRYKIIEKKQPVAFWCNPISGHNTLYWYLQNLGQGPELLIRYENEEAVDDSQLPKDRFSAERLKGVDSTLKIQPAELGDSAVYLCASTGRDSSYEQYFGPGTRLTVT.

The rearrangement uses TRBV5-1 and TRBJ1-5; D is possibly TRBD1 (5 bases). Germline lookup yields CDR1 SGHRS and CDR2 YFSETQ. This CDR3 region has 15 residues. Trimming pared 5 bases from V and 5 bases from J, leaving 17 bases between. The CDR3 nucleotides are TGCGCCAGCAGGGCGGGACCGGGGGGTGATCAGCCCCAGCATTTT. Translation: CASRAGPGGDQPQHF.